A single sample gave rise to the 6 T cell receptor beta chains below, sequenced in a study of beta chain features in type 1 diabetes. Reverse transcribing all isolated RNA meant expressed TCRB transcripts were sequenced. Profiling relied on immunoSEQ multiplex PCR, and the TCRdb table lists in-frame clones only, not all of them. This table has about 150,000 clones, 11% appearing once. The sequenced sample was central memory CD4+ T cells from blood. The origin of the receptors is a man younger than 35 in good health.

The rearrangement uses TRBV4-2 and TRBJ2-5, with 7 nucleotides matching TRBD1. The CDR3 totals 16 residues. J was trimmed by 2 bases and V by 4 bases; bases with no gene match: 10. Germline loops: CDR1 LGHNA, CDR2 YNFKEQ. The CDR3 protein is CASSLFGTAVQETQYF. The CDR3 nucleotides read TGTGCCAGCAGCCTCTTCGGGACAGCAGTACAAGAGACCCAGTACTTC.

Within the sample, this clone is medium-sized. The CDR3 bases are TGTGCCAGCAGCTTAGTTGGGACTAGAGTTTCAGAGACCCAGTACTTC. Amino acid sequence: CASSLVGTRVSETQYF. The genes are TRBV7-8 and TRBJ2-5; TRBD2 matches at 8 bases. The CDR3 covers 16 residues. The germline gives CDR1 SGHVS, CDR2 FQNEAQ. The ends lost 1 base at V and 4 bases at J; junction bases unmatched: 8.

The chain employs TRBV2 and TRBJ2-1; TRBD1 or TRBD2 may be the D gene (5 bases each). CDR1 is SNHLY, CDR2 FYNNEI, per germline. Trimming stripped 4 bases from V and 4 bases from J, with 17 bases between. The CDR3 has 16 amino acids. The DNA for the CDR3 is TGTGCCAGCAGTGTACAAACAGGCCGGGGATACAATGAGCAGTTCTTC. Amino acids: CASSVQTGRGYNEQFF. The variable domain in full, completed from reference TRBV2 and TRBJ2-1, reads EPEVTQTPSHQVTQMGQEVILRCVPISNHLYFYWYRQILGQKVEFLVSFYNNEISEKSEIFDDQFSVERPDGSNFTLKIRSTKLEDSAMYFCASSVQTGRGYNEQFFGPGTRLTVL.

This clone was recorded a few times. The rearrangement joins TRBV6-6 to TRBJ2-5; 12 bases match TRBD1. V lost 5 bases and J lost 6; bases outside the gene matches: 7. CDR3 length equals 15 residues. Germline CDR1 MNHNY, CDR2 SVGAGI (reference sequence). Written as DNA, the CDR3 is TGTGCCAGCAGTCCACTAGGGACAGGGGGCCAGACCCAGTACTTC. It codes for CASSPLGTGGQTQYF.

This clone was observed a handful of times. The V gene is TRBV5-6, the J gene TRBJ2-1, with D possibly being TRBD2 (6 bases). Germline CDR1 and CDR2: SGHDT and YYEEEE. CDR3 size: 16 residues. Trimming left V 4 bases short and J 5 bases short, with 19 bases between. This CDR3 is CASSPLTGDFNNEQFF. In DNA, the CDR3 is TGTGCCAGCAGCCCTCTTACGGGGGACTTTAACAATGAGCAGTTCTTC.

This clone showed up just a few times. The V call is TRBV4-2, the J call TRBJ2-1; 7 bases line up with TRBD2. The CDR3 extends over 15 amino acids. CDR1 and CDR2 from the germline V gene are LGHNA and YNFKEQ. V shed 6 bases and J 0 bases; nucleotides not matched to a gene: 5. The CDR3 protein is CASRYGGSSYNEQFF. CDR3 in DNA: TGTGCCAGCAGGTATGGCGGGAGCTCCTACAATGAGCAGTTCTTC.